This T cell receptor (beta chain) was documented in a study of control samples from healthy donors and cancer patients. Sequenced by immunoSEQ multiplex PCR; TCRdb stores in-frame clones only, minus some. This repertoire shows 150,000 to 200,000 clones, 91% found once; its top ten account for about 1.6%. This CDR3 has 14 residues. V was clipped by 2 bases and J by 2 bases, with 8 bases between them. In germline, CDR1 is ENHRY, CDR2 SYGVKD. The receptor was isolated from a woman between 25 and 40 years old in good health. The rearrangement uses TRBV10-3 and TRBJ2-3; no reliable D call. The sequencing sample was made of blood. The CDR3 here is CAISEGRATDTQYF. Here the CDR3 DNA reads TGTGCCATCAGTGAGGGAAGGGCCACAGATACGCAGTATTTT.